This T cell receptor beta chain was sequenced in a study of blood T cell repertoires in COVID-19. Study in general: Sources were T cells, B-cell-depleted T cells, or PBMCs; the material itself was cDNA or gDNA.

TCRdb's table, derived via immunoSEQ multiplex PCR, lists solely in-frame clones and lacks some. The sample holds about 220,000 clones, 84% seen once. Germline CDR1 is LNHDA and CDR2 is SQIVND (reference sequence). This CDR3 is 16 amino acids long. With V trimmed by 3 bases and J by 4 bases, 7 bases remained unmatched. Material for sequencing was peripheral blood. The V call is TRBV19, the J call TRBJ2-1, with 9 bases lining up with TRBD2. The source is a woman between 55 and 75 years old with acute or convalescent COVID-19. The CDR3 bases are TGTGCCAGTAGTATGGTAGCGGGGGCGGGGTACAATGAGCAGTTCTTC. Translated: CASSMVAGAGYNEQFF. Based on the CDR3 plus reference TRBV19 and TRBJ2-1, the full variable domain is DGGITQSPKYLFRKEGQNVTLSCEQNLNHDAMYWYRQDPGQGLRLIYYSQIVNDFQKGDIAEGYSVSREKKESFPLTVTSAQKNPTAFYLCASSMVAGAGYNEQFFGPGTRLTVL.